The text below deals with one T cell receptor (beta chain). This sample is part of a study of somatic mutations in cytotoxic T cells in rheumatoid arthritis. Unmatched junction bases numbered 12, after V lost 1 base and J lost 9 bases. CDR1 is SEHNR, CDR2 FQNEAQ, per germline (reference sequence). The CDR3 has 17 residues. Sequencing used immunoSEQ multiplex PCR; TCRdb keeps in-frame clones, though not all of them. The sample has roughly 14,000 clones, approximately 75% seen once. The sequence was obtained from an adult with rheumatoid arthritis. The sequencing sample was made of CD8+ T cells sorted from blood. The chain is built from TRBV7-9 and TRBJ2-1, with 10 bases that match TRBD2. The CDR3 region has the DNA TGTGCCAGCAGCTTAGTGGCGTTGACTAGCGGGTACGCTGAGCAGTTCTTC. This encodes CASSLVALTSGYAEQFF.